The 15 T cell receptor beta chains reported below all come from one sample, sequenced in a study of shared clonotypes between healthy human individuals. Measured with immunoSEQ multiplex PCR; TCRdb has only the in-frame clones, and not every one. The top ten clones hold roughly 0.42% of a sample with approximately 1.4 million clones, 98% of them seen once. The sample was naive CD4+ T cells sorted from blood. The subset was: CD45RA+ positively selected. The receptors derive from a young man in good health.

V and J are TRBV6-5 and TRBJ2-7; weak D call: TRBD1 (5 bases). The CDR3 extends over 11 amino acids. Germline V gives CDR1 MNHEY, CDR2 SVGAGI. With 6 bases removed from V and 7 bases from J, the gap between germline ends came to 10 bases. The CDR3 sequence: CASSSKGEQYF. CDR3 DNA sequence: TGTGCCAGCAGCAGTAAGGGGGAGCAGTACTTC.

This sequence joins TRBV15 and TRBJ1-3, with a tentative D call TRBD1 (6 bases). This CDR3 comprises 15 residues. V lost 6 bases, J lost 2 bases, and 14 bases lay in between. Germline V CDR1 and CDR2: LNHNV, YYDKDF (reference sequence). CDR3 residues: CATREGHRPGNTIYF. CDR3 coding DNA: TGTGCCACCAGGGAGGGACATAGACCTGGAAACACCATATATTTT.

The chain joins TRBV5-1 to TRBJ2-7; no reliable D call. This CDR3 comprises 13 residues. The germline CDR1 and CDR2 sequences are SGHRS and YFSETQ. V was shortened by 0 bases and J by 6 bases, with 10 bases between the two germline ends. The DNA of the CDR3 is TGCGCCAGCAGCTTGGGACGTCAGGCCGAGCAGTACTTC. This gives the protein CASSLGRQAEQYF. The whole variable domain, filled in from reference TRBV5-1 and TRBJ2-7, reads KAGVTQTPRYLIKTRGQQVTLSCSPISGHRSVSWYQQTPGQGLQFLFEYFSETQRNKGNFPGRFSGRQFSNSRSEMNVSTLELGDSALYLCASSLGRQAEQYFGPGTRLTVT.

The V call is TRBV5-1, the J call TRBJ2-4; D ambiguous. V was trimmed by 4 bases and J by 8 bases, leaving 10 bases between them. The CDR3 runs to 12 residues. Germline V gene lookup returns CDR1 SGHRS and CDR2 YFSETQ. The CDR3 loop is CASSDPADIQYF. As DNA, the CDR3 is TGCGCCAGCAGCGACCCGGCGGACATTCAGTACTTC.

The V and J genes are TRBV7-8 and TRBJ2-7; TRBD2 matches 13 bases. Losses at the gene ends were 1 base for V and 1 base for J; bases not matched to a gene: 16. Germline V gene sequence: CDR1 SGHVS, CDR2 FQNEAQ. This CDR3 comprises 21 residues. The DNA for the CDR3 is TGTGCCAGCAGCTTAGGTGTTCTCGGGCTACTAGCGGGAGGGCCTTCCTACGAGCAGTACTTC. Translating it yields CASSLGVLGLLAGGPSYEQYF.

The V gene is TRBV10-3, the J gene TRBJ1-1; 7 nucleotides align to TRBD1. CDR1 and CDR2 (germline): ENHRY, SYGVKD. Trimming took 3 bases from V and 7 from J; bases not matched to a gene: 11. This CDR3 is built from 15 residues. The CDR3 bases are TGTGCCATCAGTGAAATTCCAGGGGGAATCAATGAAGCTTTCTTT. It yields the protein CAISEIPGGINEAFF.

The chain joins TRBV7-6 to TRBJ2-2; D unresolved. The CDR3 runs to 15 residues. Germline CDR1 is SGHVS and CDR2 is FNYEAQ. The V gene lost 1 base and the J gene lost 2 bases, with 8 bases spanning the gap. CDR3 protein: CASSLDPINTGELFF. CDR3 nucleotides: TGTGCCAGCAGCTTAGACCCGATTAACACCGGGGAGCTGTTTTTT.

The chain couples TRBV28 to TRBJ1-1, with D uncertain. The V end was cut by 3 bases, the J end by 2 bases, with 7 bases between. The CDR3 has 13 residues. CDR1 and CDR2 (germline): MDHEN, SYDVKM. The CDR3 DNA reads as TGTGCCAGCAGTTTTACATTAAACACTGAAGCTTTCTTT. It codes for CASSFTLNTEAFF.

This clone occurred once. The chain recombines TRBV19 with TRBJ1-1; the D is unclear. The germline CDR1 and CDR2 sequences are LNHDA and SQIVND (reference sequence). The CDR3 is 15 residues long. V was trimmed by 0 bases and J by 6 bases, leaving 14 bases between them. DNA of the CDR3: TGTGCCAGTAGTATAGATGGGGTTCAGGTGGCTGAAGCTTTCTTT. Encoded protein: CASSIDGVQVAEAFF.

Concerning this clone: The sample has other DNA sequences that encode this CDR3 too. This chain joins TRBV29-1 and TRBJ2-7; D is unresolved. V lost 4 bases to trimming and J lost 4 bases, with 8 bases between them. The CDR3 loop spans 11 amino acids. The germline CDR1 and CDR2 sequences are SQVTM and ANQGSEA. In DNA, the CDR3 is TGCAGCGTTGCGGTGGGGTACGAGCAGTACTTC. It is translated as CSVAVGYEQYF.

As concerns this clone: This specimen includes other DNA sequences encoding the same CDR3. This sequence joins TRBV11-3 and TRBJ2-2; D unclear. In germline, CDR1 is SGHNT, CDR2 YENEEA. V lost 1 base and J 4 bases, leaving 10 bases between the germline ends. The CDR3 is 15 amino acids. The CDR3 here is CASSLGRVGTGELFF. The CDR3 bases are TGTGCCAGCAGCTTAGGGCGAGTAGGCACCGGGGAGCTGTTTTTT.

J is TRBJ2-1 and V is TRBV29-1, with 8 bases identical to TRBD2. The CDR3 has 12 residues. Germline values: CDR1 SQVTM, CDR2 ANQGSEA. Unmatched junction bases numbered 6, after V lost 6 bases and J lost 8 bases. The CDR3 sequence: CSVLRTSHEQFF. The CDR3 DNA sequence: TGCAGCGTACTTAGGACTAGCCATGAGCAGTTCTTC.

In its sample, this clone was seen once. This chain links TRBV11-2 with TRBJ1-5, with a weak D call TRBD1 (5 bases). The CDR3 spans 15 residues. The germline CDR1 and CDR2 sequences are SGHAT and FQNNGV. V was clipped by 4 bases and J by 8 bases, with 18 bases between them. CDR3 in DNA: TGTGCCAGCAGCTATGATTATGGGCAGGGTGAGCCCCAGCATTTT. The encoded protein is CASSYDYGQGEPQHF.

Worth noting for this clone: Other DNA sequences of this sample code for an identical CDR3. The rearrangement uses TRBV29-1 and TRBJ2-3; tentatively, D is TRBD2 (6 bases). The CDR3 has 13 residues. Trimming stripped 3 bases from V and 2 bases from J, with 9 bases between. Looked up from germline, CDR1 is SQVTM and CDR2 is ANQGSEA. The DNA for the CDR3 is TGCAGCGTTGAGCGGGGCCTCACAGATACGCAGTATTTT. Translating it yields CSVERGLTDTQYF.

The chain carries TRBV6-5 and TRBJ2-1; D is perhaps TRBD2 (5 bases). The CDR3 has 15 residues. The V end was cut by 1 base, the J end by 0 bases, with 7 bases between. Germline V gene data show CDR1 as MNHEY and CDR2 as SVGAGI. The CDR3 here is CASSYFRGSYNEQFF. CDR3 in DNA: TGTGCCAGCAGTTACTTTCGGGGCTCCTACAATGAGCAGTTCTTC.